A selection of T cell receptor beta chains follows, all from one sample in a study of control samples from healthy donors and cancer patients. Data came from immunoSEQ multiplex PCR; TCRdb stores just in-frame clones and leaves some out. The sample holds 130,000 to 150,000 clones; about 93% are singletons and the top ten take over 12%. Sequencing was performed on PBMCs. The receptor set was obtained from a man aged 55 to 70 with colorectal cancer. CDR3s include the opening cysteine and the closing phenylalanine or tryptophan. The D gene is left open where the match is weak. The size of a clone is reported for some rows only, either as once, few or many, or as a class for expanded clones.

V gene: TRBV19; D gene: TRBD1; J gene: TRBJ1-1; clone size: NA; CDR3 protein: CASSIGQGTGQAFF; CDR3 DNA: TGTGCCAGTAGTATAGGACAGGGCACTGGGCAGGCTTTCTTT
V gene: TRBV30; D gene: NA; J gene: TRBJ2-6; clone size: NA; CDR3 protein: CAWSVRGRGANVLTF; CDR3 DNA: TGTGCCTGGAGTGTACGAGGGAGGGGGGCCAACGTCCTGACTTTC
V gene: TRBV5-1; D gene: NA; J gene: TRBJ1-6; clone size: NA; CDR3 protein: CASSLTGFAPLHF; CDR3 DNA: TGCGCCAGCAGCTTGACAGGATTCGCACCCCTCCACTTT
V gene: TRBV10-2; D gene: NA; J gene: TRBJ2-5; clone size: NA; CDR3 protein: CASSWTEETQYF; CDR3 DNA: TGCGCCAGCAGTTGGACAGAAGAGACCCAGTACTTC
V gene: TRBV29-1; D gene: TRBD1; J gene: TRBJ2-5; clone size: NA; CDR3 protein: CSVEVGQVGVGTQYF; CDR3 DNA: TGCAGCGTTGAAGTAGGACAGGTCGGGGTGGGGACCCAGTACTTC
V gene: TRBV6-4; D gene: NA; J gene: TRBJ2-1; clone size: NA; CDR3 protein: CASSNRLGDEQFF; CDR3 DNA: TGTGCCAGCAGTAATAGACTTGGCGATGAGCAGTTCTTC
V gene: TRBV11-1; D gene: TRBD1; J gene: TRBJ1-1; clone size: NA; CDR3 protein: CASSLGQGITEAFF; CDR3 DNA: TGTGCCAGCAGCCTGGGACAGGGGATAACTGAAGCTTTCTTT
V gene: TRBV28; D gene: TRBD1; J gene: TRBJ2-2; clone size: NA; CDR3 protein: CASSGGQYTGELFF; CDR3 DNA: TGTGCCAGCAGTGGGGGACAGTACACCGGGGAGCTGTTTTTT
V gene: TRBV4-1; D gene: TRBD2; J gene: TRBJ2-5; clone size: NA; CDR3 protein: CASSQDLRAVAGERETQYF; CDR3 DNA: TGCGCCAGCAGCCAAGATCTCAGGGCGGTAGCGGGGGAGAGAGAGACCCAGTACTTC
V gene: TRBV2; D gene: TRBD1; J gene: TRBJ1-6; clone size: NA; CDR3 protein: CASSGDSPNNSPLHF; CDR3 DNA: TGTGCCAGCAGTGGGGACAGCCCTAATAATTCACCCCTCCACTTT
V gene: TRBV5-1; D gene: NA; J gene: TRBJ2-3; clone size: NA; CDR3 protein: CASSQDTSTQYF; CDR3 DNA: TGCGCCAGCAGCCAGGACACAAGTACGCAGTATTTT
V gene: TRBV19; D gene: NA; J gene: TRBJ2-7; clone size: NA; CDR3 protein: CASSTDKGPYEQYF; CDR3 DNA: TGTGCCAGTAGTACGGACAAGGGCCCCTACGAGCAGTACTTC
V gene: TRBV5-5; D gene: NA; J gene: TRBJ1-1; clone size: NA; CDR3 protein: CASSWGENTEAFF; CDR3 DNA: TGTGCCAGCAGCTGGGGGGAGAACACTGAAGCTTTCTTT
V gene: TRBV2; D gene: NA; J gene: TRBJ1-4; clone size: NA; CDR3 protein: CASSEAGAISEKLFF; CDR3 DNA: TGTGCCAGCAGTGAAGCCGGGGCGATCAGTGAAAAACTGTTTTTT
V gene: TRBV29-1; D gene: TRBD1; J gene: TRBJ2-3; clone size: NA; CDR3 protein: CSGQGSDTQYF; CDR3 DNA: TGCAGCGGACAGGGGTCAGATACGCAGTATTTT
V gene: TRBV10-3; D gene: TRBD1; J gene: TRBJ2-7; clone size: once; CDR3 protein: CAISGTDYEQYF; CDR3 DNA: TGTGCCATCAGCGGGACAGACTACGAGCAGTACTTC
V gene: TRBV2; D gene: NA; J gene: TRBJ1-5; clone size: few; CDR3 protein: CASREDIRNQPQHF; CDR3 DNA: TGTGCCAGTCGCGAGGACATTCGCAATCAGCCCCAGCATTTT
V gene: TRBV9; D gene: NA; J gene: TRBJ2-3; clone size: once; CDR3 protein: CASNGRGQTDTQYF; CDR3 DNA: TGTGCCAGCAATGGGAGGGGGCAGACAGATACGCAGTATTTT
V gene: TRBV30; D gene: NA; J gene: TRBJ2-6; clone size: NA; CDR3 protein: CAWSVQGSGANVLTF; CDR3 DNA: TGTGCCTGGAGTGTACAGGGTAGTGGGGCCAACGTCCTGACTTTC
V gene: TRBV30; D gene: TRBD1; J gene: TRBJ2-5; clone size: NA; CDR3 protein: CAWTVPDRGFQETQYF; CDR3 DNA: TGTGCCTGGACCGTACCTGACAGGGGATTCCAAGAGACCCAGTACTTC
V gene: TRBV18; D gene: TRBD1; J gene: TRBJ2-7; clone size: NA; CDR3 protein: CASSPAQGASYEQYF; CDR3 DNA: TGTGCCAGCTCACCGGCACAGGGGGCCTCCTACGAGCAGTACTTC
V gene: TRBV3-1/TRBV3-2; D gene: NA; J gene: TRBJ1-2; clone size: once; CDR3 protein: CASSQLTVNYGYTF; CDR3 DNA: TGTGCCAGCAGCCAACTGACAGTTAACTATGGCTACACCTTC
V gene: TRBV2; D gene: NA; J gene: TRBJ1-6; clone size: NA; CDR3 protein: CAGRTVDSPLHF; CDR3 DNA: TGTGCCGGGCGGACAGTGGATTCACCCCTCCACTTT
V gene: TRBV18; D gene: NA; J gene: TRBJ1-4; clone size: NA; CDR3 protein: CASSPRQATNEKLFF; CDR3 DNA: TGTGCCAGCTCACCACGGCAGGCGACAAATGAAAAACTGTTTTTT
V gene: TRBV25-1; D gene: NA; J gene: TRBJ2-2; clone size: NA; CDR3 protein: CASSAHVGIWDMGELFF; CDR3 DNA: TGTGCCAGCAGTGCGCACGTGGGGATATGGGATATGGGGGAGCTGTTTTTT
V gene: TRBV11-2; D gene: NA; J gene: TRBJ1-2; clone size: NA; CDR3 protein: CASSLGRLDYGYTF; CDR3 DNA: TGTGCCAGCAGCTTAGGCAGATTAGACTATGGCTACACCTTC
V gene: TRBV4-3; D gene: TRBD1; J gene: TRBJ1-2; clone size: NA; CDR3 protein: CASSQDPGGVLGYTF; CDR3 DNA: TGCGCCAGCAGCCAAGATCCAGGGGGCGTTTTGGGCTACACCTTC
V gene: TRBV10-3; D gene: NA; J gene: TRBJ2-3; clone size: NA; CDR3 protein: CAISERRGDTQYF; CDR3 DNA: TGTGCCATCAGTGAGCGCAGGGGAGATACGCAGTATTTT
V gene: TRBV7-8; D gene: NA; J gene: TRBJ2-6; clone size: NA; CDR3 protein: CASTLLSGANVLTF; CDR3 DNA: TGTGCCAGCACCCTTCTCTCTGGGGCCAACGTCCTGACTTTC
V gene: TRBV6-5; D gene: NA; J gene: TRBJ2-3; clone size: once; CDR3 protein: CASRTQGRSTDTQYF; CDR3 DNA: TGTGCCAGCAGGACTCAGGGACGGAGCACAGATACGCAGTATTTT
V gene: TRBV18; D gene: NA; J gene: TRBJ2-6; clone size: NA; CDR3 protein: CASSPPRGSGANVLTF; CDR3 DNA: TGTGCCAGCTCACCACCGAGGGGGTCTGGGGCCAACGTCCTGACTTTC
V gene: TRBV10-2; D gene: NA; J gene: TRBJ1-1; clone size: NA; CDR3 protein: CASSEQANTEAFF; CDR3 DNA: TGCGCCAGCAGTGAGCAGGCGAACACTGAAGCTTTCTTT
V gene: TRBV18; D gene: NA; J gene: TRBJ1-3; clone size: once; CDR3 protein: CASSPGLGNTIYF; CDR3 DNA: TGTGCCAGCTCACCAGGGTTGGGAAACACCATATATTTT
V gene: TRBV5-1; D gene: NA; J gene: TRBJ1-1; clone size: NA; CDR3 protein: CASSLDPGADTEAFF; CDR3 DNA: TGCGCCAGCAGCTTGGACCCAGGGGCAGACACTGAAGCTTTCTTT
V gene: TRBV2; D gene: TRBD1; J gene: TRBJ2-3; clone size: NA; CDR3 protein: CASSGQGGISDTQYF; CDR3 DNA: TGTGCCAGCAGCGGACAGGGCGGTATCTCAGATACGCAGTATTTT
V gene: TRBV2; D gene: NA; J gene: TRBJ2-3; clone size: NA; CDR3 protein: CASSATPDTQYF; CDR3 DNA: TGTGCCAGCAGTGCCACCCCAGATACGCAGTATTTT
V gene: TRBV2; D gene: TRBD2; J gene: TRBJ2-5; clone size: NA; CDR3 protein: CASGTSGGNRETQYF; CDR3 DNA: TGTGCCAGCGGGACTAGCGGGGGAAACCGGGAGACCCAGTACTTC
V gene: TRBV4-2; D gene: NA; J gene: TRBJ1-4; clone size: once; CDR3 protein: CASSSGRGSEKLFF; CDR3 DNA: TGTGCCAGCAGCTCGGGAAGGGGCAGTGAAAAACTGTTTTTT